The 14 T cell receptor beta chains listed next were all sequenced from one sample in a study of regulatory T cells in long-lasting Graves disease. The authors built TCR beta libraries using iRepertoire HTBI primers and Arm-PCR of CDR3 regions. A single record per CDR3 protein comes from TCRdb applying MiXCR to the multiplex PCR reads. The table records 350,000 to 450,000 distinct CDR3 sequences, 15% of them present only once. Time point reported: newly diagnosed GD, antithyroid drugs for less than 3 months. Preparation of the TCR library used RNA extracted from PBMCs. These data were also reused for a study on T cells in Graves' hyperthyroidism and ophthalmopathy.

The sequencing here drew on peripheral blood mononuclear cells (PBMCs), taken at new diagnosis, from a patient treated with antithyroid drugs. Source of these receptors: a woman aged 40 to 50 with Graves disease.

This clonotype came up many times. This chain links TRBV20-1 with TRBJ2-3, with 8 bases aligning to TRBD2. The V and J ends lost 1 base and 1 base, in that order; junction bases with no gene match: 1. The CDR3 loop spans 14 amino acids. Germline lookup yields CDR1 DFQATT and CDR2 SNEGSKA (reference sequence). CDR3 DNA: TGCAGTGCTAGAGTCGGGGGGGGCACAGATACGCAGTATTTT. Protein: CSARVGGGTDTQYF.

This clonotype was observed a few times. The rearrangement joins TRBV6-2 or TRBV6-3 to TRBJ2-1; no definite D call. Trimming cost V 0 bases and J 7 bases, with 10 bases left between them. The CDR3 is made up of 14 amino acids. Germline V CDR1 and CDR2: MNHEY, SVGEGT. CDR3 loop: CASSYSTGRNEQFF. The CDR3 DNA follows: TGTGCCAGCAGTTACTCGACGGGCCGGAATGAGCAGTTCTTC.

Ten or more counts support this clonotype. CDR3 amino acids: CASRRQGNGYTF. The CDR3 DNA is TGTGCCAGCCGAAGGCAGGGAAATGGCTACACCTTC. This sequence joins TRBV7-2 and TRBJ1-2, with D perhaps matching TRBD1 (5 bases). CDR1 and CDR2 from the germline V gene are SGHTA and FQGNSA. The V gene lost 8 bases and the J gene lost 6 bases, with 13 bases spanning the gap. The CDR3 has 12 residues.

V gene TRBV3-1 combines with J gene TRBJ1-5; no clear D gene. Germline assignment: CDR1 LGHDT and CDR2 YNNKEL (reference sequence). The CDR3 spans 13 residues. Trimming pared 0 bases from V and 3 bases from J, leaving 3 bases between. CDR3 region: CASSQEVNQPQHF. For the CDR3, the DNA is TGTGCCAGCAGCCAAGAAGTCAATCAGCCCCAGCATTTT.

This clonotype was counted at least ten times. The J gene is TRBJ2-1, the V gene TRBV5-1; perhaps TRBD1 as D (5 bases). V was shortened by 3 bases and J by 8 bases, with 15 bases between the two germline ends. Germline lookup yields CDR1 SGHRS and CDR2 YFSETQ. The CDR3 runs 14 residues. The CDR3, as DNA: TGCGCCAGCAGCTCCCTTTTAGGGGTGGATGAGCAGTTCTTC. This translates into CASSSLLGVDEQFF.

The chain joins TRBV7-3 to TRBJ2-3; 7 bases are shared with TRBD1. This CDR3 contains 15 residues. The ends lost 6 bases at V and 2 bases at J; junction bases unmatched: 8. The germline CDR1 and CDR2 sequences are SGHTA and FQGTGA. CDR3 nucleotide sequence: TGTGCCAGCAGTCGTACAGGGGCGACCACAGATACGCAGTATTTT. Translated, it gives CASSRTGATTDTQYF.

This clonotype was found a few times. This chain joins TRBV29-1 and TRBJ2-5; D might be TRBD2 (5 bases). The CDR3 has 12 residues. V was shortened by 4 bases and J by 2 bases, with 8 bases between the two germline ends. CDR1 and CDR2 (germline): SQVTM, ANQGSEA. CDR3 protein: CSVGDYQETQYF. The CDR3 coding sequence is TGCAGCGTTGGTGACTATCAAGAGACCCAGTACTTC. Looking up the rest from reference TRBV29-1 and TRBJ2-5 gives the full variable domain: SAVISQKPSRDICQRGTSLTIQCQVDSQVTMMFWYRQQPGQSLTLIATANQGSEATYESGFVIDKFPISRPNLTFSTLTVSNMSPEDSSIYLCSVGDYQETQYFGPGTRLLVL.

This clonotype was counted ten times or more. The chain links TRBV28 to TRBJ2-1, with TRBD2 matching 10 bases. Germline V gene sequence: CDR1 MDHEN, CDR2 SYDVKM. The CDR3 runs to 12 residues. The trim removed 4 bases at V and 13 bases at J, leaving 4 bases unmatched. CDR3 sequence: CASSSGTSVQFF. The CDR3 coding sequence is TGTGCCAGCAGTTCAGGGACTAGCGTTCAGTTCTTC.

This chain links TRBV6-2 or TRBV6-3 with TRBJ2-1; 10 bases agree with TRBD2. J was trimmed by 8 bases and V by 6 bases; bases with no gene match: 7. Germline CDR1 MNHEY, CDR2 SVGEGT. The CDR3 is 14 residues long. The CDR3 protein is CASRALAGDDEQFF. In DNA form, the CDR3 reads TGTGCCAGCAGGGCCCTAGCGGGAGACGATGAGCAGTTCTTC.

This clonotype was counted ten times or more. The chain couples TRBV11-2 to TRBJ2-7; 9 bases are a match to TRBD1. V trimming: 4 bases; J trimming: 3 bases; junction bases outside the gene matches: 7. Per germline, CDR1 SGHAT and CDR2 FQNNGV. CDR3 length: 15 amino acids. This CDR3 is CASSSNRGRIYEQYF. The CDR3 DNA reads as TGTGCCAGCAGCTCAAACAGGGGGCGCATCTACGAGCAGTACTTC.

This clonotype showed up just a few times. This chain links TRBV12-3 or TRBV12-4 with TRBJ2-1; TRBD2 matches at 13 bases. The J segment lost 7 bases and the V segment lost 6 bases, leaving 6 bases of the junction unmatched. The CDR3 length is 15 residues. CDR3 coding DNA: TGTGCCAGCAGCAGAACGGGACTAGCGGGAAATGAGCAGTTCTTC. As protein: CASSRTGLAGNEQFF.

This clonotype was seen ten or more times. CDR3 residues: CASSSLAGGRSEQFF. The CDR3 DNA reads TGCGCCAGCAGCTCACTAGCGGGAGGGAGAAGTGAGCAGTTCTTC. V gene TRBV5-1 combines with J gene TRBJ2-1, with 13 positions matching TRBD2. The CDR3 spans 15 residues. Germline CDR1 reads SGHRS; CDR2 reads YFSETQ. The J segment lost 9 bases and the V segment lost 3 bases, leaving 6 bases of the junction unmatched.

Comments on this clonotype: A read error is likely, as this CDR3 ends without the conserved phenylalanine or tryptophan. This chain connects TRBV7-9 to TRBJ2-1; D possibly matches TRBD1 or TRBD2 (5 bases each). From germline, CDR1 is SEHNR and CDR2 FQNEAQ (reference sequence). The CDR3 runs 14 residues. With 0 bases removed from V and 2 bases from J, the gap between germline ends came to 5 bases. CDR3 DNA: TGTGCCAGCAGCTTAGCGGGACCCTACAATGAGCAGTTCTCC. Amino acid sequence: CASSLAGPYNEQFS.

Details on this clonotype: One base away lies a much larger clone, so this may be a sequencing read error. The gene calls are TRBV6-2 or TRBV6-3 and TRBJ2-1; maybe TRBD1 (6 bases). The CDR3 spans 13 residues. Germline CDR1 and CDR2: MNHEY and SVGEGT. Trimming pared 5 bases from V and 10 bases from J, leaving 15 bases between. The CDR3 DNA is TGTGCCAGCAGTGAGCTGGACAGCTACGAGCAGTTCTTC. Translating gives CASSELDSYEQFF.